These T cell receptor beta chains were read from a single sample in a study of shared clonotypes between healthy human individuals. Using immunoSEQ multiplex PCR, the repertoire was profiled, and TCRdb retains in-frame clones only, with some absent. The repertoire holds some 2,500,000 clones, roughly 93% seen once, with 0.36% in the top ten. Sequencing was performed on naive CD4+ T cells from PBMCs. Receptor source: a man between 18 and 29 years old in good health. Some clones in this sample may be carry-over from other donors' samples. CDR3s include the opening cysteine and the closing phenylalanine or tryptophan. A D gene is named only where the DNA matches it firmly. Where a row states a size, it is once, few, many or the class of an expanded clone; other rows omit it.

size	D	V	J	CDR3	DNA
-	-	TRBV5-1	TRBJ1-1	CASSLGAGLNTEAFF	TGCGCCAGCAGCTTGGGGGCCGGGTTGAACACTGAAGCTTTCTTT
-	-	TRBV5-1	TRBJ1-4	CASSLEYRASGVGEKLFF	TGCGCCAGCAGCTTGGAATATAGGGCCTCGGGGGTTGGCGAAAAACTGTTTTTT
-	-	TRBV18	TRBJ2-2	CASSPIGPTNTGELFF	TGTGCCAGCTCACCAATTGGACCGACGAACACCGGGGAGCTGTTTTTT
-	-	TRBV25-1	TRBJ2-5	CASCPVNTLWQTQYF	TGTGCCAGCTGCCCCGTTAATACCCTGTGGCAGACCCAGTACTTC
-	-	TRBV2	TRBJ2-2	CASSGDNRNTGELFF	TGTGCCAGCAGTGGTGACAACAGGAACACCGGGGAGCTGTTTTTT
-	-	TRBV6-5	TRBJ1-1	CASSYGRVNTEAFF	TGTGCCAGCAGTTACGGCAGGGTGAACACTGAAGCTTTCTTT
-	-	TRBV6-5	TRBJ2-5	CASTKTGSETQYF	TGTGCCAGCACCAAAACAGGGTCGGAGACCCAGTACTTC
-	-	TRBV28	TRBJ1-5	CASSLRGDQPQHF	TGTGCCAGCAGTTTGCGGGGGGATCAGCCCCAGCATTTT
-	-	TRBV7-3	TRBJ1-3	CASSLGVGLGNTIYF	TGTGCCAGCAGCTTAGGGGTCGGGCTGGGAAACACCATATATTTT
-	-	TRBV11-2	TRBJ2-7	CASSPDRISYEQYF	TGTGCCAGCAGCCCCGACAGGATCTCCTACGAGCAGTACTTC
-	TRBD2	TRBV6-5	TRBJ2-1	CASSRPGLAYNEQFF	TGTGCCAGCAGCCGACCGGGACTAGCGTACAATGAGCAGTTCTTC
-	TRBD1	TRBV5-1	TRBJ1-4	CASSSPTGLATNEKLFF	TGCGCCAGCAGCTCGCCGACAGGGCTCGCAACTAATGAAAAACTGTTTTTT
-	-	TRBV28	TRBJ2-1	CASSLRGRWDEQFF	TGTGCCAGCAGTTTGCGGGGAAGGTGGGATGAGCAGTTCTTC
-	-	TRBV11-2	TRBJ2-7	CAITINTPNSHEQYF	TGTGCCATCACGATAAATACCCCAAATTCCCACGAGCAGTACTTC
-	-	TRBV19	TRBJ1-5	CASSKSAGNQPQHF	TGTGCCAGTAGTAAGTCGGCAGGGAATCAGCCCCAGCATTTT
-	TRBD1	TRBV7-9	TRBJ1-2	CASSRLAPGQGAIGTTF	TGTGCCAGCAGCCGCCTGGCCCCGGGACAGGGGGCTATAGGTACCACCTTC
-	-	TRBV18	TRBJ1-1	CASSPPGDTEAFF	TGTGCCAGCTCACCCCCAGGGGACACTGAAGCTTTCTTT
-	-	TRBV4-2	TRBJ2-1	CASSQDRPSEQFF	TGTGCCAGCAGCCAAGATCGCCCTAGCGAGCAGTTCTTC
-	-	TRBV5-1	TRBJ2-6	CASSLGLGLGANVLTF	TGCGCCAGCAGCTTGGGTCTGGGGTTGGGGGCCAACGTCCTGACTTTC
few	-	TRBV28	TRBJ1-1	CASSFWVGDPFF	TGTGCCAGCAGTTTCTGGGTGGGTGATCCTTTCTTT
-	TRBD1	TRBV4-1	TRBJ1-4	CASSQGDRDNEKLFF	TGCGCCAGCAGCCAAGGAGACAGGGATAATGAAAAACTGTTTTTT